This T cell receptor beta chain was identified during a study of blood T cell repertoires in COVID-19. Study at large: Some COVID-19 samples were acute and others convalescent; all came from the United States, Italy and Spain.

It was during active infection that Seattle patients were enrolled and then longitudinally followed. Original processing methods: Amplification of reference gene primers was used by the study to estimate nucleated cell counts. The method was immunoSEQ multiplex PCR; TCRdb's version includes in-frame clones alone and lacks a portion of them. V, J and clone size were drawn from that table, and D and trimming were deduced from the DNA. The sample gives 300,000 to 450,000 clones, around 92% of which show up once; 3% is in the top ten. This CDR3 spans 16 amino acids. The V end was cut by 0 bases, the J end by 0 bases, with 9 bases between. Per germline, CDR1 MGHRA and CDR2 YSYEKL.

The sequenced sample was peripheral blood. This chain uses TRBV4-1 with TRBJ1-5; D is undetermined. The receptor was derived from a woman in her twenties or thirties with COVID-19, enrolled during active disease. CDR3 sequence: CASSQDWRVSNQPQHF. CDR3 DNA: TGCGCCAGCAGCCAAGATTGGAGGGTTAGCAATCAGCCCCAGCATTTT.